This TCR beta chain is drawn from a study of blood T cell repertoires in COVID-19. This table comes from immunoSEQ multiplex PCR, and its TCRdb copy is limited to in-frame clones, with some not included. In the table there are 180,000 or so clones, 80% to 90% of which are singletons. This CDR3 has 15 residues. Per the germline V gene, CDR1 is SGHAT and CDR2 is FQNNGV. With 0 bases clipped from V and 4 bases from J, the junction kept 5 bases outside the gene matches. Sequenced material: peripheral blood. The rearrangement links TRBV11-2 to TRBJ2-5; 7 bases fit TRBD2. The clonotype was recovered from a man between 60 and 75 years old with acute or convalescent COVID-19. The CDR3 coding sequence is TGTGCCAGCAGCTTAGATAGGTCTAGCGGAGAGACCCAGTACTTC. This gives the protein CASSLDRSSGETQYF.